The 12 T cell receptor beta chains presented below share a single source sample, sequenced in a study of cytomegalovirus exposure and HLA in healthy donors. TCRdb keeps only in-frame clones here, not all; method: immunoSEQ multiplex PCR. The data show under 250,000 clones, less than 90% seen once. Sequenced: PBMCs. The receptors were gathered from a woman aged 18-29 years in good health and CMV-seronegative.

The rearrangement joins TRBV28 to TRBJ1-2; TRBD1 matches 9 bases. The junction had 12 bases not matched to a gene; V was cut back by 5 bases and J by 8 bases. The germline V gene has CDR1 MDHEN and CDR2 SYDVKM. The CDR3 is made up of 15 amino acids. CDR3 region: CASSRGTGPVGGYTF. DNA of the CDR3: TGTGCCAGCAGTAGGGGGACAGGGCCCGTGGGAGGCTACACCTTC.

This clone turned up a few times. V usage is TRBV10-2 and J usage is TRBJ2-1; D may be TRBD1 (5 bases). The CDR3 spans 12 residues. Germline CDR1 and CDR2: WSHSY and SAAADI. The V end was cut by 8 bases, the J end by 10 bases, with 15 bases between. CDR3 sequence (DNA): TGCGCCAGCGGTGGGCTGGGGCGGGAGCAGTTCTTC. Translation gives CASGGLGREQFF.

This sequence joins TRBV6-1 and TRBJ2-1; D gene ambiguous. The V and J ends lost 4 bases and 4 bases respectively, with 11 bases between them. The length of the CDR3 is 14 residues. Germline loops: CDR1 MNHNS, CDR2 SASEGT. CDR3 nucleotides: TGTGCCAGCAGTGTGGCCTTTGGGTACAATGAGCAGTTCTTC. It yields the protein CASSVAFGYNEQFF.

The gene calls are TRBV28 and TRBJ1-5; 7 bases fit TRBD1. Trimming at V came to 5 bases and at J to 9 bases, leaving 10 bases not matched to a gene. CDR1 MDHEN and CDR2 SYDVKM come from the germline V gene. The CDR3 is 14 amino acids. The CDR3 DNA reads as TGTGCCAGCAGTCCGACAGGGTTCCGTGGGCCCCAGCATTTT. It codes for CASSPTGFRGPQHF.

The count of this clone is one. V usage is TRBV4-1 and J usage is TRBJ2-6; 8 nucleotides agree with TRBD1. Germline CDR1 MGHRA, CDR2 YSYEKL. Losses at the gene ends were 4 bases for V and 4 bases for J; bases not matched to a gene: 9. The CDR3 totals 17 residues. The CDR3 coding sequence is TGCGCCAGCAGCCCCGGACAGGGTCATGAGGGGGCCAACGTCCTGACTTTC. Translating it yields CASSPGQGHEGANVLTF.

V and J are TRBV30 and TRBJ1-2, with D maybe TRBD1 (5 bases). Looked up from germline, CDR1 is GTSNPN and CDR2 is SVGIG (reference sequence). V was clipped by 8 bases and J by 8 bases, with 21 bases between them. The CDR3 extends over 13 amino acids. CDR3 protein: CAGGRGSWDGYTF. The CDR3 region has the DNA TGTGCCGGCGGAAGGGGTTCTTGGGACGGCTACACCTTC.

A single count supports this clone. V usage is TRBV27 and J usage is TRBJ1-1; D uncertain. With 8 bases removed from V and 1 base from J, the gap between germline ends came to 11 bases. CDR3 size: 13 residues. The germline V gene encodes CDR1 MNHEY and CDR2 SMNVEV (reference sequence). CDR3 in amino acids: CASRRLSNTEAFF. In DNA form, the CDR3 reads TGTGCCAGCCGGAGACTCTCGAACACTGAAGCTTTCTTT.

The chain couples TRBV27 to TRBJ1-4; a possible D gene is TRBD1 (6 bases). Germline CDR1 reads MNHEY; CDR2 reads SMNVEV (reference sequence). This CDR3 region has 15 residues. V was trimmed by 3 bases and J by 8 bases, leaving 16 bases between them. CDR3 sequence (DNA): TGTGCCAGCAGTTTGCAGGGGCGAGGAAGGGAAAAACTGTTTTTT. It specifies CASSLQGRGREKLFF.

The V call is TRBV6-4, the J call TRBJ1-5; possibly TRBD1 for D (6 bases). The V end was cut by 5 bases, the J end by 1 base, with 12 bases between. The CDR3 runs 15 residues. Germline V CDR1 and CDR2: MRHNA, SNTAGT. The CDR3 loop is CASSLTGGSNQPQHF. In DNA form, the CDR3 reads TGTGCCAGCAGTCTGACAGGTGGGAGCAATCAGCCCCAGCATTTT.

The chain uses TRBV18 and TRBJ1-5; D might be TRBD1 (6 bases). The germline gives CDR1 KGHSH, CDR2 LQKENI. This CDR3 is 16 amino acids long. V was shortened by 2 bases and J by 1 base, with 12 bases between the two germline ends. Here the CDR3 DNA reads TGTGCCAGCTCACCAAGGGGGGGCCTGAGCAATCAGCCCCAGCATTTT. Its protein is CASSPRGGLSNQPQHF.

This clone was seen once. This chain connects TRBV7-9 to TRBJ2-5; D uncertain. V lost 1 base and J lost 3, with 9 bases in between. The CDR3 consists of 14 residues. Germline V gene sequence: CDR1 SEHNR, CDR2 FQNEAQ (reference sequence). This CDR3 is CASSLGFAEETQYF. CDR3 sequence (DNA): TGTGCCAGCAGCTTAGGATTCGCGGAAGAGACCCAGTACTTC.

This clone was counted only a few times. The V and J genes are TRBV27 and TRBJ2-1; TRBD2 aligns across 12 bases. CDR1 and CDR2 from the germline V gene are MNHEY and SMNVEV (reference sequence). V was pared by 3 bases and J by 8 bases, with 11 bases of the junction left unmatched. The CDR3 extends over 17 amino acids. The DNA of the CDR3 is TGTGCCAGCAGTTTGCAGCCTAGCGGGAGGGTCGGAGATGAGCAGTTCTTC. It codes for CASSLQPSGRVGDEQFF.